Here is one T cell receptor beta chain with its context. The data were taken from a study of blood T cell repertoires in COVID-19. Overall study: There were acute and convalescent COVID-19 samples, and they came from the United States, Italy and Spain.

Germline assignment: CDR1 SGHRS and CDR2 YFSETQ. V was shortened by 0 bases and J by 2 bases, with 15 bases between the two germline ends. The CDR3 sequence is 16 residues long. Original handling: Reference gene primer amplification yielded estimated nucleated cell counts. Sequencing used immunoSEQ multiplex PCR; TCRdb keeps in-frame clones, though not all of them. The V and J calls and clone size come from that table; D and trimming were worked out from the DNA. The table records about 400,000 clones, about 85% of them present only once. The sequencing sample was made of PBMCs or T cells enriched from blood (not recorded which). The source is a woman under 30 with acute COVID-19. The V gene is TRBV5-1, the J gene TRBJ2-7; the D is unclear. The CDR3 sequence: CASSLEWPVTPYEQYF. The CDR3 DNA sequence: TGCGCCAGCAGCTTGGAGTGGCCAGTAACACCCTACGAGCAGTACTTC.